This TCR beta chain was sequenced during a study of blood T cell repertoires in COVID-19. For the study at large: PBMCs, B-cell-depleted T cells, or T cells provided the cDNA or gDNA that made up the material.

The V end lost 5 bases, the J end lost 5 bases, and 14 bases lay between the germline ends. Germline CDR1 SGHNT, CDR2 YENEEA. The CDR3 has 14 amino acids. TCRdb's table, derived via immunoSEQ multiplex PCR, lists solely in-frame clones and lacks some. The data contain 300,000 to 400,000 clones, about 91% of them seen just once; the ten biggest clones take up 1.5% to 2%. This chain uses TRBV11-3 with TRBJ2-3; tentative D call: TRBD1 (5 bases). The source of this sequence is a woman between 25 and 40 years old with COVID-19, enrolled during active disease. The sequencing sample was made of peripheral blood. The CDR3 coding sequence is TGTGCCAGCAGCCCCAGAAGGGGCGAAGATACGCAGTATTTT. Translation gives CASSPRRGEDTQYF.